A selection of T cell receptor beta chains follows, all from one sample in a study of T cell responses to AZD1222 COVID-19 vaccine. The table came from immunoSEQ multiplex PCR; TCRdb's copy has only in-frame clones and leaves some out. The sample lists 150,000 to 180,000 clones; 90% were seen once. The sequencing here drew on peripheral blood, taken on day 0 of AZD1222 vaccination. The receptors were sampled from an adult in good health. The CDR3 runs from the conserved cysteine through the conserved F or W. The order of the fields is J gene, clone size, D gene, V gene, CDR3 DNA, CDR3 protein. The D gene is left open where the match is weak. The size field is filled for only some rows; it gives once, few, many or a size class.

J: TRBJ2-1
size: NA
D: NA
V: TRBV12-5
DNA: TGTGCTAGTGCCGCCGGGTTATCCTACAATGAGCAGTTCTTC
CDR3: CASAAGLSYNEQFF

J: TRBJ2-1
size: NA
D: TRBD1
V: TRBV19
DNA: TGTGCCAGTAGTCTCCGGACAGGGGGCGCGACAAATGAGCAGTTCTTC
CDR3: CASSLRTGGATNEQFF

J: TRBJ2-7
size: once
D: NA
V: TRBV19
DNA: TGTGCCAGTAGTAGCTACGGGCAGGGAGATTACGAGCAGTACTTC
CDR3: CASSSYGQGDYEQYF

J: TRBJ2-2
size: once
D: NA
V: TRBV20-1
DNA: TGCAGTGCTAGTAAGACCGGGATCTACACCGGGGAGCTGTTTTTT
CDR3: CSASKTGIYTGELFF

J: TRBJ1-6
size: NA
D: NA
V: TRBV18
DNA: TGTGCCAGCTCATCCACTGACCGAGACTCACCCCTCCACTTT
CDR3: CASSSTDRDSPLHF

J: TRBJ1-6
size: NA
D: NA
V: TRBV3-1/TRBV3-2
DNA: TGTGCCAGCAGCCAAGATAGCCAGAATTCACCCCTCCACTTT
CDR3: CASSQDSQNSPLHF

J: TRBJ2-7
size: NA
D: TRBD1
V: TRBV27
DNA: TGTGCCAGCAGTTTATCGAGGCCAGGGGGATCTGACGAGCAGTACTTC
CDR3: CASSLSRPGGSDEQYF

J: TRBJ1-5
size: NA
D: NA
V: TRBV28
DNA: TGTGCCAGCAGTTTTCCCCCCCATGGGGGGAGGAATCAGCCCCAGCATTTT
CDR3: CASSFPPHGGRNQPQHF

J: TRBJ1-5
size: NA
D: NA
V: TRBV18
DNA: TGTGCCAGCTCACCCCTGGGGCCAGGAAGTGATCAGCCCCAGCATTTT
CDR3: CASSPLGPGSDQPQHF

J: TRBJ1-6
size: NA
D: NA
V: TRBV10-1
DNA: TGCGCCAGCAGTCCATCACCCCTCCACTTT
CDR3: CASSPSPLHF

J: TRBJ2-1
size: NA
D: NA
V: TRBV24-1
DNA: TGTGCCACCAGGGAGGGGGGATTGAATGAGCAGTTCTTC
CDR3: CATREGGLNEQFF

J: TRBJ1-4
size: NA
D: NA
V: TRBV2
DNA: TGTGCCAGCAGTTTCAGGTCTGCAACTAATGAAAAACTGTTTTTT
CDR3: CASSFRSATNEKLFF

J: TRBJ1-4
size: NA
D: NA
V: TRBV30
DNA: TGTGCCTGGACTACAGGGCAGCATACTAATGAAAAACTGTTTTTT
CDR3: CAWTTGQHTNEKLFF

J: TRBJ2-1
size: once
D: NA
V: TRBV19
DNA: TGTGCCAGTAGTATTTCGGGGAGCTCCTACAATGAGCAGTTCTTC
CDR3: CASSISGSSYNEQFF

J: TRBJ2-7
size: NA
D: NA
V: TRBV12-3/TRBV12-4
DNA: TGTGCCAGCAGTTGGGAGGAATACGAGCAGTACTTC
CDR3: CASSWEEYEQYF

J: TRBJ2-2
size: NA
D: TRBD2
V: TRBV5-1
DNA: TGCGCCAGCAGCCCCGTCGGGGGGAGGGCCGGGGAGCTGTTTTTT
CDR3: CASSPVGGRAGELFF

J: TRBJ2-7
size: NA
D: NA
V: TRBV7-9
DNA: TGTGCCAGCAGCTTAGCACAGGGCCCCCTCTACGAGCAGTACTTC
CDR3: CASSLAQGPLYEQYF

J: TRBJ1-6
size: NA
D: TRBD1
V: TRBV23-1
DNA: TGCGCCAGCGGGAAAGGACAGGGGAATATATATTCACCCCTCCACTTT
CDR3: CASGKGQGNIYSPLHF

J: TRBJ1-3
size: NA
D: NA
V: TRBV6-2/TRBV6-3
DNA: TGTGCCAGCAGCCAAGGGGGACTCTCTGGAAACACCATATATTTT
CDR3: CASSQGGLSGNTIYF

J: TRBJ1-2
size: NA
D: NA
V: TRBV7-8
DNA: TGTGCCAGCGGTCTCCCGGAGGGTAACTATGGCTACACCTTC
CDR3: CASGLPEGNYGYTF

J: TRBJ1-6
size: NA
D: NA
V: TRBV2
DNA: TGTGCCAGCAGGGCACTAAGCTCCTATAATTCACCCCTCCACTTT
CDR3: CASRALSSYNSPLHF

J: TRBJ2-5
size: NA
D: TRBD2
V: TRBV2
DNA: TGTGTCACAAGCGGGGACGGGGAGACCCAGTACTTC
CDR3: CVTSGDGETQYF

J: TRBJ2-1
size: NA
D: NA
V: TRBV29-1
DNA: TGCAGCGTTGACCTACTCAGGAATGAGCAGTTCTTC
CDR3: CSVDLLRNEQFF

J: TRBJ1-6
size: NA
D: NA
V: TRBV7-3
DNA: TGTGCCAGCAGCGCAGGGGACCCCTATAATTCACCCCTCCACTTT
CDR3: CASSAGDPYNSPLHF

J: TRBJ2-6
size: NA
D: TRBD1
V: TRBV7-3
DNA: TGTGCCAGCATGGAGACAGGGGGCGCTGGGGCCAACGTCCTGACTTTC
CDR3: CASMETGGAGANVLTF

J: TRBJ1-2
size: few
D: NA
V: TRBV27
DNA: TGTGCCAGCAGTTTGAGAAGGGTAGATGGCTACACCTTC
CDR3: CASSLRRVDGYTF

J: TRBJ1-2
size: NA
D: NA
V: TRBV30
DNA: TGTGCCTGGAATGGCGGTAACTATGGCTACACCTTC
CDR3: CAWNGGNYGYTF

J: TRBJ1-2
size: NA
D: NA
V: TRBV4-1
DNA: TGCGCCAGCAGCCCTGATTCGTGGTTCTATGGCTACACCTTC
CDR3: CASSPDSWFYGYTF

J: TRBJ1-4
size: NA
D: TRBD1
V: TRBV15
DNA: TGTGCCACCAGCAGGCCCAGAGGGACAGGGGTTGAAAAACTGTTTTTT
CDR3: CATSRPRGTGVEKLFF

J: TRBJ1-1
size: NA
D: TRBD1
V: TRBV5-1
DNA: TGCGCCAGCAGCGGGGACAGGCTGAACACTGAAGCTTTCTTT
CDR3: CASSGDRLNTEAFF

J: TRBJ2-7
size: NA
D: TRBD1
V: TRBV7-9
DNA: TGTGCCAGCACCAGGGACAGCTCCTACGAGCAGTACTTC
CDR3: CASTRDSSYEQYF

J: TRBJ2-1
size: NA
D: NA
V: TRBV28
DNA: TGTGCCAGCCGGACGGCAGGGGAGTACAATGAGCAGTTCTTC
CDR3: CASRTAGEYNEQFF